A selection of T cell receptor beta chains follows, all from one sample in a study of blood T cell repertoires in COVID-19. Clones were read by immunoSEQ multiplex PCR, and TCRdb kept only the in-frame ones, dropping some. The sample shows roughly 61,000 clones, approximately 70% of them seen only once. Sequencing was carried out using PBMCs or T cells enriched from blood (not recorded which). The receptor set was obtained from a woman aged 55 to 70 who had been exposed to COVID-19. The CDR3 runs from the conserved cysteine through the conserved F or W. A D gene is named only where the DNA matches it firmly. Part of the rows lack a size; the others show once, few, many or a class for expanded clones.

d_call j_call clone_size v_call cdr3_aa cdr3_nt
TRBD1 TRBJ2-3 . TRBV28 CASLQGDSTDTQYF TGTGCCAGCTTACAGGGGGATAGCACAGATACGCAGTATTTT
. TRBJ2-3 . TRBV28 CAGGSAGLAQDTQYF TGTGCCGGCGGGTCAGCTGGTCTAGCCCAAGATACGCAGTATTTT
. TRBJ1-2 . TRBV30 CAWSPQAMNYGYTF TGTGCCTGGTCCCCACAGGCCATGAACTATGGCTACACCTTC
. TRBJ1-2 . TRBV28 CASTVNLINGYTF TGTGCCAGCACAGTCAACCTTATTAATGGCTACACCTTC
TRBD2 TRBJ2-3 many TRBV6-5 CASKRGPDDTQYF TGTGCCAGCAAGCGGGGCCCCGATGATACGCAGTATTTT
TRBD1 TRBJ1-2 . TRBV9 CASSVATGYYGYTF TGTGCCAGCAGCGTAGCGACAGGGTACTATGGCTACACCTTC
TRBD1 TRBJ1-1 . TRBV28 CASRSSHPGQATEAFF TGTGCCAGCCGTTCCTCTCACCCGGGACAGGCCACTGAAGCTTTCTTT
. TRBJ1-5 . TRBV28 CASKTGGMGGNQPQHF TGTGCCAGCAAAACTGGGGGGATGGGGGGCAATCAGCCCCAGCATTTT
TRBD2 TRBJ2-7 . TRBV4-2 CASSQEKVRGVFYEQYF TGTGCCAGCAGCCAAGAAAAAGTGCGGGGGGTCTTCTACGAGCAGTACTTC
TRBD1 TRBJ1-1 many TRBV5-1 CASQTGGKGAPEAFF TGCGCCAGCCAGACAGGGGGCAAAGGTGCCCCTGAAGCTTTCTTT
. TRBJ1-2 once TRBV24-1 CATSELSFYYGYTF TGTGCCACCAGTGAGTTGTCCTTTTACTATGGCTACACCTTC
. TRBJ2-6 . TRBV6-1 CASSESSPGANVLTF TGTGCCAGCAGTGAGAGTAGCCCTGGGGCCAACGTCCTGACTTTC
TRBD1 TRBJ1-1 few TRBV11-2 CASRDIIPGTGVTEAFF TGTGCCAGCAGAGATATAATACCCGGGACAGGGGTCACTGAAGCTTTCTTT
TRBD2 TRBJ2-2 . TRBV9 CASSVDASGFGGELFF TGTGCCAGCAGCGTAGACGCTAGCGGCTTCGGCGGGGAGCTGTTTTTT
. TRBJ1-2 . TRBV24-1 CATSDSGRGYTF TGTGCCACCAGTGATTCTGGTAGAGGCTACACCTTC
TRBD2 TRBJ2-3 . TRBV24-1 CATSDPGTSVDTQYF TGTGCCACCAGTGATCCAGGGACTAGCGTGGATACGCAGTATTTT
. TRBJ1-6 . TRBV9 CASGEANGALHF TGTGCCAGCGGGGAGGCAAATGGGGCCCTCCACTTT
. TRBJ2-7 . TRBV5-5 CASSRDRLWDEQYF TGTGCCAGCAGCCGTGACAGGCTGTGGGACGAGCAGTACTTC
. TRBJ1-1 . TRBV28 CASRKLQGTNTEAFF TGTGCCAGCAGAAAATTACAGGGTACGAACACTGAAGCTTTCTTT
. TRBJ1-2 . TRBV7-2 CASSSRAQGNGYTF TGTGCCAGCAGCTCCCGGGCACAGGGAAATGGCTACACCTTC
. TRBJ1-5 . TRBV24-1 CATSERTGSRNQPQHF TGTGCCACCAGTGAACGAACGGGGTCACGCAATCAGCCCCAGCATTTT
. TRBJ2-1 . TRBV2 CASSVERGGEQFF TGTGCCAGCAGTGTGGAGCGAGGGGGTGAGCAGTTCTTC
. TRBJ1-4 . TRBV5-1 CASSLGARNEKLFF TGCGCCAGCAGCTTAGGGGCCAGGAATGAAAAACTGTTTTTT
. TRBJ2-2 . TRBV10-1 CASSDVLVTGELFF TGCGCCAGCAGTGATGTACTAGTTACCGGGGAGCTGTTTTTT
. TRBJ2-3 . TRBV5-1 CASSYGVGISTDTQYF TGCGCCAGCAGCTACGGAGTCGGTATTTCCACAGATACGCAGTATTTT
. TRBJ2-2 . TRBV7-9 CAAQTGNTGELFF TGTGCCGCCCAAACAGGGAACACCGGGGAGCTGTTTTTT
TRBD2 TRBJ2-2 . TRBV19 CASSTLPSGRSAGELFF TGTGCCAGTAGTACCTTACCTAGCGGGAGGTCGGCCGGGGAGCTGTTTTTT
TRBD1 TRBJ2-3 . TRBV6-4 CASSSGTGGDTQYF TGTGCCAGCAGTTCCGGGACAGGGGGCGATACGCAGTATTTT
. TRBJ1-6 once TRBV7-9 CASSLGRGMSSYNSPLHF TGTGCCAGCAGCTTAGGTAGGGGAATGAGCTCCTATAATTCACCCCTCCACTTT
TRBD1 TRBJ1-2 . TRBV24-1 CATSDPSRTGDYGYTF TGTGCCACCAGTGATCCATCCCGGACAGGGGACTATGGCTACACCTTC
. TRBJ2-7 . TRBV6-5 CASSYKQGTVYF TGTGCCAGCAGTTATAAGCAGGGGACCGTGTACTTC
. TRBJ2-5 . TRBV20-1 CSAPDLATQYF TGCAGTGCACCCGACCTAGCAACCCAGTACTTC
. TRBJ1-1 . TRBV5-6 CASSLGREAVVTEAFF TGTGCCAGCAGCTTGGGAAGGGAAGCGGTCGTCACTGAAGCTTTCTTT
. TRBJ2-3 once TRBV12-3/TRBV12-4 CASSLGGGRQYF TGTGCCAGCAGTTTGGGTGGCGGAAGACAGTATTTT
TRBD1 TRBJ2-7 . TRBV9 CASSPPGQGFGEQYF TGTGCCAGCAGCCCCCCGGGACAGGGGTTCGGAGAGCAGTACTTC
. TRBJ2-2 . TRBV29-1 CSVLATGELFF TGCAGCGTTTTGGCCACCGGGGAGCTGTTTTTT
. TRBJ2-1 . TRBV4-3 CASSHTGGDEQFF TGCGCCAGCAGCCATACAGGGGGGGATGAGCAGTTCTTC
TRBD1 TRBJ2-6 . TRBV19 CASSGTGGAGANVLTF TGTGCCAGTAGTGGGACAGGGGGCGCTGGGGCCAACGTCCTGACTTTC
. TRBJ1-3 . TRBV29-1 CSVEDRRDTIYF TGCAGCGTTGAAGATCGCCGGGACACCATATATTTT
TRBD2 TRBJ2-1 . TRBV6-5 CASSYSAGTPNNEQFF TGTGCCAGCAGTTACTCAGCGGGGACCCCCAACAATGAGCAGTTCTTC
TRBD1 TRBJ1-5 many TRBV5-1 CASSLNGDRNQPQHF TGCGCCAGCAGCTTGAACGGGGACAGGAATCAGCCCCAGCATTTT
. TRBJ1-2 . TRBV28 CASTDKQGHPRYTF TGTGCCAGCACCGACAAACAGGGACATCCGCGGTACACCTTC
. TRBJ1-1 . TRBV5-1 CASSQYGGTEAFF TGCGCCAGCAGTCAATACGGTGGCACTGAAGCTTTCTTT
. TRBJ2-4 . TRBV3-1/TRBV3-2 CASSREESIQYF TGTGCCAGCAGCCGGGAGGAGTCTATTCAGTACTTC
TRBD2 TRBJ2-3 . TRBV18 CASDLAGAADTQYF TGTGCCAGCGACTTAGCGGGAGCGGCAGATACGCAGTATTTT